These 8 T cell receptor beta chains were sequenced from one sample in a study of T cell changes during pregnancy in multiple sclerosis (dated by TCRdb to the late 2010s). Library creation used the immunoSEQ multiplex PCR assay. In its TCRdb copy, this immuneACCESS table keeps in-frame sequences only and misses some clones. Where compared with another copy, unresolved V genes explain less than half of these, and the others have no known cause. Across this sample there are roughly 100,000 clones, with roughly 92% seen only once. The top ten constitute 0.75% to 0.95% of the sample. Specimen: peripheral blood, collected after pregnancy. These receptors were obtained from a female donor with multiple sclerosis, enrolled in a pregnancy study.

V usage is TRBV6-6 and J usage is TRBJ1-2, with D possibly TRBD1 on 5 matching bases. Germline V gene data show CDR1 as MNHNY and CDR2 as SVGAGI (reference sequence). The CDR3 runs 15 residues. The V and J ends lost 6 bases and 4 bases respectively, with 18 bases between them. The CDR3 sequence is CASSPILGGSYGYTF. The CDR3 DNA follows: TGTGCCAGCAGCCCCATATTGGGGGGGAGCTATGGCTACACCTTC.

This rearrangement joins TRBV15 to TRBJ1-3; no reliable D call. This CDR3 spans 14 amino acids. The V end lost 5 bases, the J end lost 0 bases, and 8 bases lay between the germline ends. From germline, CDR1 is LNHNV and CDR2 YYDKDF (reference sequence). DNA for the CDR3: TGTGCCACCAGCTTTAAGAGCTCTGGAAACACCATATATTTT. Its protein is CATSFKSSGNTIYF.

The chain combines TRBV5-1 with TRBJ2-7, with 10 bases lining up with TRBD2. The CDR3 spans 15 residues. Trimming removed 1 base from V and 7 bases from J; junction bases left unmatched: 8. The germline CDR1 and CDR2 sequences are SGHRS and YFSETQ. CDR3: CASSLSASGSGEQYF. CDR3 bases: TGCGCCAGCAGCTTGTCGGCTAGCGGGAGTGGTGAGCAGTACTTC.

The chain carries TRBV18 and TRBJ2-7, with 12 bases aligning to TRBD1. Germline CDR1 reads KGHSH; CDR2 reads LQKENI. J gave up 5 bases and V 3 bases, and 2 bases lay outside the gene matches. The CDR3 is made up of 14 amino acids. Written as DNA, the CDR3 is TGTGCCAGCTCACCGGGACAGGGGGCCCACGAGCAGTACTTC. This encodes CASSPGQGAHEQYF.

This clone was detected once. The chain employs TRBV9 and TRBJ1-1, with 12 bases fitting TRBD1. Trimming cost V 0 bases and J 6 bases; bases outside gene matches: 9. Germline V gives CDR1 SGDLS, CDR2 YYNGEE. CDR3 size: 17 residues. CDR3 coding DNA: TGTGCCAGCAGCGTAGGCAAGGGGACAGGGGGCGCGGCTGAAGCTTTCTTT. It yields the protein CASSVGKGTGGAAEAFF.

This clone was detected a few times. The rearrangement links TRBV28 to TRBJ1-3; 9 nucleotides match TRBD1. The CDR3 consists of 15 residues. CDR1 and CDR2 from the germline V gene are MDHEN and SYDVKM. Trimming removed 7 bases from V and 1 base from J; junction bases left unmatched: 5. Written as DNA, the CDR3 is TGTGCCAGCAACCAACAGGGGGCTTCTGGAAACACCATATATTTT. As protein: CASNQQGASGNTIYF.

The V gene is TRBV11-2, the J gene TRBJ2-7; weak D call: TRBD1 (5 bases). The CDR3 totals 14 residues. The V end was cut by 5 bases, the J end by 6 bases, with 17 bases between. Germline CDR1 reads SGHAT; CDR2 reads FQNNGV. CDR3 protein: CASSPGPNSPEQYF. CDR3 bases: TGTGCCAGCAGCCCAGGGCCCAATTCCCCCGAGCAGTACTTC.

The chain has TRBV6-5 and TRBJ2-7; unclear D gene. Germline V CDR1 and CDR2: MNHEY, SVGAGI. This CDR3 region has 14 residues. Trimming pared 0 bases from V and 3 bases from J, leaving 9 bases between. The CDR3: CASSYSPAGYEQYF. CDR3 DNA: TGTGCCAGCAGTTACTCCCCGGCAGGCTACGAGCAGTACTTC.